This T cell receptor beta chain was observed in a study of CD8 T cells in Susac syndrome. Whole-study findings and limits: The study recognized that the number of individuals in its TCR sequencing and HLA analysis was relatively small.

CD8+ and CD4+ T cells circulating in blood were sequenced for TCR beta. Trimming stripped 2 bases from V and 2 bases from J, with 19 bases between. The CDR3 extends over 17 amino acids. Germline loops: CDR1 MGHRA, CDR2 YSYEKL. An input of about 0.45 to 1 ug of RNA was subjected to reverse transcription using random hexamers. The TCR beta CDR3 was amplified by immunoSEQ multiplex PCR across 54 Vbeta, 13 Jbeta. TCRdb re-derived calls from the immunoSEQ multiplex PCR reads in MiXCR, one entry per CDR3 protein. The data contain roughly 130,000 distinct CDR3 sequences, roughly 95% of them singletons. In regard to this clonotype: The antigen is undetermined.

Sequenced material: CD4+ T cells from PBMCs. The chain employs TRBV4-1 and TRBJ2-7; D assignment may be TRBD1 or TRBD2 (6 bases each). The source of this sequence is a human donor in good health. The chain's CDR3 is CASSQSEYREVPYEQYF. The CDR3 DNA reads as TGCGCCAGCAGCCAATCCGAGTACAGGGAGGTTCCCTACGAGCAGTACTTC.